This T cell receptor beta chain originates from a study of shared clonotypes between healthy human individuals. Only in-frame clones appear in the TCRdb table, and some are missing; sequencing was by immunoSEQ multiplex PCR. The data show roughly 2,300,000 clones, 80% to 95% seen once. This CDR3 is 12 amino acids long. Between the trimmed V and J ends, which lost 2 bases and 7 bases, there was a span of 6 bases. CDR1 and CDR2 from the germline V gene are MRHNA and SNTAGT. The TCR originated in a man aged 18 to 30 in good health. Some clones in this sample may be carry-over from other donors' samples. The chain joins TRBV6-4 to TRBJ1-5; no clear D. The sequencing sample was made of naive CD4+ T cells from PBMCs. The subset is: CD45RA+ positively selected. CDR3 nucleotide sequence: TGTGCCAGCAGTGACAGGAGGCAGCCCCAGCATTTT. Protein product: CASSDRRQPQHF.